This T cell receptor (beta chain) was sequenced in a study of CD8+ T cells in alopecia areata. Treatment meaning: oral pan-JAK inhibitor, 5-10 mg twice daily. Germline values: CDR1 KGHSH, CDR2 LQKENI. Trimming removed 1 base from V and 3 bases from J, with 12 bases in between. This CDR3 is built from 15 residues. TCR sequencing used cDNA made by reverse transcription of extracted RNA. Data came from immunoSEQ multiplex PCR; TCRdb stores just in-frame clones and leaves some out. Among 200,000 to 250,000 clones, 64% were seen once, and the ten largest hold around 4.2%. The rearrangement links TRBV18 to TRBJ1-1; D possibly corresponds to TRBD1 (6 bases). Source: CD4+ T cells sorted from blood, taken at week 4, from a patient treated with tofacitinib. This clonotype was obtained from a human donor with alopecia areata. The CDR3 coding sequence is TGTGCCAGCTCACCACGGCGGGGGGCGGACACTGAAGCTTTCTTT. Protein product: CASSPRRGADTEAFF.